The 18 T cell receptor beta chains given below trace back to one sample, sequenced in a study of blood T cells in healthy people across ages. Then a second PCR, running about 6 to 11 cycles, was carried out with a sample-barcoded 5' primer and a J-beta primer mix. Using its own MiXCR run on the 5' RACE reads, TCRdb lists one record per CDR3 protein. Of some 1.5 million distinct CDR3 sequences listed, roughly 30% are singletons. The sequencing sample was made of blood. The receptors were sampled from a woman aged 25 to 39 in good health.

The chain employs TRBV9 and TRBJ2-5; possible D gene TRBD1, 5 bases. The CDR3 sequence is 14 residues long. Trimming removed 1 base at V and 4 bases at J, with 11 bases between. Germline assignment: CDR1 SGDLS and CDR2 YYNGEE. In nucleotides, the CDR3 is TGTGCCAGCAGCGTACAGGGTATGGGAGAGACCCAGTACTTC. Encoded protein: CASSVQGMGETQYF.

The CDR3 DNA reads TGTGCCATCCATAGCGGGACGGACCACAATGAGCAGTTCTTC. This codes for CAIHSGTDHNEQFF. This chain connects TRBV10-3 to TRBJ2-1; 8 bases fit TRBD2. Germline CDR1 reads ENHRY; CDR2 reads SYGVKD. This CDR3 spans 14 amino acids. Germline trimming cut 8 bases from V and 5 bases from J; bases unmatched to any gene: 8.

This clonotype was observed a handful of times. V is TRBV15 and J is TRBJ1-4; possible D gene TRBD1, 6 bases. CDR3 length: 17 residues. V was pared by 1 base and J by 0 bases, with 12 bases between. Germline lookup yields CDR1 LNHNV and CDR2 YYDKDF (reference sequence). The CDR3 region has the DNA TGTGCCACCAGCAGAGCCGGGAGGGGGGCAACTAATGAAAAACTGTTTTTT. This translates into CATSRAGRGATNEKLFF.

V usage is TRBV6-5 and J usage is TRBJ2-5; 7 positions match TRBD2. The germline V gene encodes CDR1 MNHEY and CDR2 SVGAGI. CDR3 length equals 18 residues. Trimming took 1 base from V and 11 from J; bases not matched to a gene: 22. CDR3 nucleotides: TGTGCCAGCAGTTACTTGGACTCCGGCGGGGGAATCTACAATGAGCAGTACTTC. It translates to CASSYLDSGGGIYNEQYF.

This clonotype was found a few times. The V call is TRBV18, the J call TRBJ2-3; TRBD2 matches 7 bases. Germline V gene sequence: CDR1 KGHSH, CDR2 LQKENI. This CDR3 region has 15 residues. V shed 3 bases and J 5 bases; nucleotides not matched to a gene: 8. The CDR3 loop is CASSPFGGSEDTQYF. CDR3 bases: TGTGCCAGCTCACCTTTTGGCGGGAGTGAAGATACGCAGTATTTT.

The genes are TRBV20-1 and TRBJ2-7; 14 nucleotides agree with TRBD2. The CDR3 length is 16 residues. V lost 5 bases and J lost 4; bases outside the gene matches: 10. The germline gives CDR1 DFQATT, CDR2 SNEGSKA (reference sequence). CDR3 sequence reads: CSARSGTSGSWYEQYF. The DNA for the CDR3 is TGCAGTGCTCGATCCGGGACTAGCGGGAGTTGGTACGAGCAGTACTTC.

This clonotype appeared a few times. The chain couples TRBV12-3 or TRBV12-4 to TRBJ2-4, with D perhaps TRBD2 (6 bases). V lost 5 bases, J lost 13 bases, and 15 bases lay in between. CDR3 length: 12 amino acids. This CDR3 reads CASSMGAGGQYF. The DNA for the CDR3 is TGTGCCAGCAGTATGGGAGCGGGCGGGCAGTACTTC.

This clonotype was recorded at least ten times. The chain's CDR3 is CASSLSRTLAKNIQYF. In nucleotides, the CDR3 is TGTGCCAGCAGCCTCAGCCGGACACTAGCCAAAAACATTCAGTACTTC. The chain links TRBV5-6 to TRBJ2-4, with a tentative D call TRBD1 (5 bases). Trimming removed 4 bases at V and 0 bases at J, with 14 bases between. Germline lookup yields CDR1 SGHDT and CDR2 YYEEEE. The CDR3 has 16 amino acids.

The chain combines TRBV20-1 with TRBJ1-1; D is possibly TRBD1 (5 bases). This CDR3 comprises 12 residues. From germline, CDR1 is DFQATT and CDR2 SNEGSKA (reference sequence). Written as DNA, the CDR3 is TGCAGGGCCCAGGGAGGAAGGACTGAAGCTTTCTTT. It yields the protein CRAQGGRTEAFF.

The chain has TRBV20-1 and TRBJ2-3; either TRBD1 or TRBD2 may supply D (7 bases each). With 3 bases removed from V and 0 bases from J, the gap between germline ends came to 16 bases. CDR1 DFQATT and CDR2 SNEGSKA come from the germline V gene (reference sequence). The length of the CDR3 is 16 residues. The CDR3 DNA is TGCAGTGCTAGTAGCGCAGGGGGGGCTAGCACAGATACGCAGTATTTT. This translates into CSASSAGGASTDTQYF.

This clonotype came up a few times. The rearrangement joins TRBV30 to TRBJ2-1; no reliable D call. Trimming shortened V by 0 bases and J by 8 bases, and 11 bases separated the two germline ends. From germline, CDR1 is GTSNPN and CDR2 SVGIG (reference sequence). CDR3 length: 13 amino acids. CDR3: CAWSVLSVDEQFF. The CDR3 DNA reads TGTGCCTGGAGTGTACTAAGCGTTGATGAGCAGTTCTTC. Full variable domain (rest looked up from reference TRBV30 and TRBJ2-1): SQTIHQWPATLVQPVGSPLSLECTVEGTSNPNLYWYRQAAGRGLQLLFYSVGIGQISSEVPQNLSASRPQDRQFILSSKKLLLSDSGFYLCAWSVLSVDEQFFGPGTRLTVL.

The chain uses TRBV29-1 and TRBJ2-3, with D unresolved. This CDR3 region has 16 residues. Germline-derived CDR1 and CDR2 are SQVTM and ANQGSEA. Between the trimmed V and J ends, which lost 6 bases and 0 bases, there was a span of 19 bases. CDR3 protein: CSVPTHSRSSTDTQYF. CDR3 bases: TGCAGCGTCCCCACCCATAGCAGATCTAGCACAGATACGCAGTATTTT.

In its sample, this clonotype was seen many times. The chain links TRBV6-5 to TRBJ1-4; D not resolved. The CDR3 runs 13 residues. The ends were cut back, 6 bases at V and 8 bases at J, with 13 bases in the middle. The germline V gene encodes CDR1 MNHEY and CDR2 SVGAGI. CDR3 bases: TGTGCCAGCAGGGGGAGATTGGGCGAAAAACTGTTTTTT. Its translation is CASRGRLGEKLFF.

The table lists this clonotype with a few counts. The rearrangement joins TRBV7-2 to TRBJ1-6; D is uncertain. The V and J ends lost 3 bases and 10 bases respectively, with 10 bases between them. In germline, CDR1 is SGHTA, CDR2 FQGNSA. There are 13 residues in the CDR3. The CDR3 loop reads CASSLTGVSPLHF. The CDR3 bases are TGTGCCAGCAGCTTGACCGGGGTCTCACCCCTCCACTTT.

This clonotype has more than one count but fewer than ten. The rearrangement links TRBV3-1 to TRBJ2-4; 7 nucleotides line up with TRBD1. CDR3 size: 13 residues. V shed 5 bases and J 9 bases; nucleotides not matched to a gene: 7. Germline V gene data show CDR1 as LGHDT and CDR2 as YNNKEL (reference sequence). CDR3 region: CASSAQGLGIQYF. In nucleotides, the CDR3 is TGTGCCAGCAGCGCACAGGGGTTGGGCATTCAGTACTTC.

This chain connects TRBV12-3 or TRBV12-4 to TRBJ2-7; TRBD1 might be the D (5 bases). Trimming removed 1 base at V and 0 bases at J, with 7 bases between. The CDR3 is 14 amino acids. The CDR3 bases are TGTGCCAGCAGTTTAGGACAGATCTCCTACGAGCAGTACTTC. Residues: CASSLGQISYEQYF.

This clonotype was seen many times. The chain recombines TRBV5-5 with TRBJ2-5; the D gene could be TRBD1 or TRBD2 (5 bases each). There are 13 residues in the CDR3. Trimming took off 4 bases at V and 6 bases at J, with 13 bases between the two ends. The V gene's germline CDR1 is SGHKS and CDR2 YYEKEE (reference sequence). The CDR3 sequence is CASSPLTGQTQYF. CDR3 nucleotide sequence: TGTGCCAGCAGCCCCCTGACGGGGCAGACCCAGTACTTC.

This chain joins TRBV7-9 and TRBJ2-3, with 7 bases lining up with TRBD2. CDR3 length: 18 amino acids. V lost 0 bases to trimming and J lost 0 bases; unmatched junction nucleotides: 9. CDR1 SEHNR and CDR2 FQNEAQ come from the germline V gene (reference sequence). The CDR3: CASSLAFERDSSTDTQYF. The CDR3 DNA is TGTGCCAGCAGCTTAGCGTTCGAGCGGGATTCTAGCACAGATACGCAGTATTTT.